Below, 27 T cell receptor beta chains from the same sample are listed, as sequenced in a study of memory CD4+ T cells and cytomegalovirus serostatus. The sort gate was single viable CD3+CD4+CD8-CD45RO+ cells for memory CD4+ T cells. Generated by immunoSEQ multiplex PCR, the TCRdb table keeps only in-frame clones and is missing some. This sample carries roughly 86,000 clones, 80% of them seen once, and the ten largest clones take about 4%. Sequenced: memory CD4+ T cells from blood. The receptors were sampled from an adult in good health and CMV-seropositive.

The chain joins TRBV5-1 to TRBJ2-7; the D is unclear. Trimming removed 0 bases from V and 7 bases from J, with 11 bases in between. Germline V gene data show CDR1 as SGHRS and CDR2 as YFSETQ. There are 13 residues in the CDR3. Written as DNA, the CDR3 is TGCGCCAGCAGCTTGGCGTCTTCGCGGGAGCAGTACTTC. Amino acids: CASSLASSREQYF.

The chain is built from TRBV29-1 and TRBJ2-1; 9 nucleotides line up with TRBD2. Losses at the gene ends were 3 bases for V and 8 bases for J; bases not matched to a gene: 14. The CDR3 loop spans 16 amino acids. CDR1 is SQVTM, CDR2 ANQGSEA, per germline. The CDR3 loop is CSVEIQEGLAGDEQFF. CDR3 bases: TGCAGCGTTGAGATTCAAGAGGGACTAGCAGGGGATGAGCAGTTCTTC.

This rearrangement joins TRBV5-6 to TRBJ2-3; possible D gene TRBD2, 5 bases. V was clipped by 6 bases and J by 2 bases, with 13 bases between them. CDR3 length: 14 amino acids. Germline CDR1 reads SGHDT; CDR2 reads YYEEEE. This CDR3 is CASTSRVYTDTQYF. CDR3 DNA: TGTGCCAGCACCTCGAGGGTTTACACAGATACGCAGTATTTT.

The V call is TRBV5-1, the J call TRBJ1-3; no reliable D call. CDR1 and CDR2 from the germline V gene are SGHRS and YFSETQ. V was pared by 7 bases and J by 2 bases, with 13 bases between. The CDR3 has 14 residues. The CDR3 protein is CASGVGGTGNTIYF. For the CDR3, the DNA is TGCGCCAGCGGTGTTGGAGGGACTGGAAACACCATATATTTT.

The chain employs TRBV12-5 and TRBJ2-2; 7 bases fit TRBD1. Germline V gene lookup returns CDR1 LGHNT and CDR2 FRNRAP. Losses at the gene ends were 0 bases for V and 5 bases for J; bases not matched to a gene: 3. The CDR3 covers 15 residues. Here the CDR3 DNA reads TGTGCTAGTGGTTTGGTGACAGGGCGGACCGGGGAGCTGTTTTTT. Protein sequence: CASGLVTGRTGELFF. The full variable domain, with the rest looked up from reference TRBV12-5 and TRBJ2-2, is DARVTQTPRHKVTEMGQEVTMRCQPILGHNTVFWYRQTMMQGLELLAYFRNRAPLDDSGMPKDRFSAEMPDATLATLKIQPSEPRDSAVYFCASGLVTGRTGELFFGEGSRLTVL.

The chain has TRBV28 and TRBJ2-4; 13 nucleotides match TRBD2. The CDR3 is 18 amino acids. Unmatched junction bases numbered 8, after V lost 6 bases and J lost 0 bases. Germline V lookup: CDR1 MDHEN, CDR2 SYDVKM. CDR3 sequence reads: CASSDGLAGDLAKNIQYF. The CDR3 DNA sequence: TGTGCCAGCAGCGATGGACTAGCGGGAGACCTAGCCAAAAACATTCAGTACTTC.

V usage is TRBV7-9 and J usage is TRBJ2-2; 9 bases match TRBD2. Germline CDR1 reads SEHNR; CDR2 reads FQNEAQ (reference sequence). This CDR3 has 15 residues. The ends lost 2 bases at V and 6 bases at J; junction bases unmatched: 4. The CDR3 loop is CASSLFGTSPGELFF. The DNA for the CDR3 is TGTGCCAGCAGCTTATTCGGGACTAGCCCCGGGGAGCTGTTTTTT.

This clone was detected only once. The rearrangement joins TRBV27 to TRBJ1-1, with D possibly matching TRBD1 (5 bases). This CDR3 is built from 13 residues. V was shortened by 2 bases and J by 6 bases, with 10 bases between the two germline ends. Germline V gene sequence: CDR1 MNHEY, CDR2 SMNVEV (reference sequence). The CDR3 spells CASSLQGVAEAFF. CDR3 nucleotides: TGTGCCAGCAGTTTACAGGGTGTAGCTGAAGCTTTCTTT.

The chain has TRBV5-1 and TRBJ2-1; no definite D call. V was pared by 3 bases and J by 5 bases, with 9 bases between. Germline lookup yields CDR1 SGHRS and CDR2 YFSETQ. The CDR3 covers 13 residues. The chain's CDR3 is CASSSLTDNEQFF. The DNA of the CDR3 is TGCGCCAGCAGCTCCCTCACGGACAATGAGCAGTTCTTC.

The chain has TRBV19 and TRBJ1-1; TRBD1 matches at 7 bases. This CDR3 is built from 15 residues. Germline trimming cut 5 bases from V and 6 bases from J; bases unmatched to any gene: 12. Germline-derived CDR1 and CDR2 are LNHDA and SQIVND (reference sequence). The CDR3 protein is CASSQRSGGGPEAFF. In nucleotides, the CDR3 is TGTGCCAGTAGTCAAAGATCAGGGGGGGGTCCTGAAGCTTTCTTT.

This chain joins TRBV6-5 and TRBJ2-7, with D perhaps TRBD1 or TRBD2 (5 bases each). Germline loops: CDR1 MNHEY, CDR2 SVGAGI. V was clipped by 6 bases and J by 7 bases, with 16 bases between them. The CDR3 covers 13 residues. CDR3 nucleotide sequence: TGTGCCAGCAGAATATTGAGGGGTAAGGAGCAGTACTTC. Its protein product is CASRILRGKEQYF.

V is TRBV5-1 and J is TRBJ2-1; TRBD2 matches 14 bases. The germline CDR1 and CDR2 sequences are SGHRS and YFSETQ. The V gene end was trimmed by 3 bases and the J gene end by 10 bases; junction bases not matched to a gene: 6. This CDR3 comprises 15 residues. For the CDR3, the DNA is TGCGCCAGCAGCTGGGGACTAGCGGGAGCTTACGAGCAGTTCTTC. Its translation is CASSWGLAGAYEQFF.

J is TRBJ2-7 and V is TRBV18; a possible D gene is TRBD1 (6 bases). Germline V gives CDR1 KGHSH, CDR2 LQKENI. Trimming shortened V by 3 bases and J by 6 bases, and 9 bases separated the two germline ends. The CDR3 has 12 amino acids. DNA of the CDR3: TGTGCCAGCTCACCGGGACAAGGCGAGCAGTACTTC. Amino acid sequence: CASSPGQGEQYF.

The chain combines TRBV2 with TRBJ2-5; D is unclear. V was cut by 7 bases and J by 4 bases, with 10 bases left in between. The CDR3 runs to 12 residues. Germline lookup yields CDR1 SNHLY and CDR2 FYNNEI. The CDR3 reads CASKKEVETQYF. The DNA for the CDR3 is TGTGCCAGCAAGAAAGAAGTAGAGACCCAGTACTTC. The full variable domain, its missing parts supplied by reference TRBV2 and TRBJ2-5, is EPEVTQTPSHQVTQMGQEVILRCVPISNHLYFYWYRQILGQKVEFLVSFYNNEISEKSEIFDDQFSVERPDGSNFTLKIRSTKLEDSAMYFCASKKEVETQYFGPGTRLLVL.

CDR3 sequence (DNA): TGCGCCAGCAGCTTATTAGAGGGTGAGCAGTTCTTC. Protein product: CASSLLEGEQFF. This chain connects TRBV5-1 to TRBJ2-1; D is possibly TRBD2 (5 bases). CDR3 length: 12 amino acids. Germline CDR1 SGHRS, CDR2 YFSETQ. The V and J ends lost 2 bases and 9 bases respectively, with 9 bases between them.

The gene calls are TRBV7-6 and TRBJ2-5, with TRBD1 identical over 9 bases. Germline-derived CDR1 and CDR2 are SGHVS and FNYEAQ. The CDR3 loop spans 16 amino acids. J gave up 5 bases and V 1 base, and 8 bases lay outside the gene matches. The CDR3 DNA sequence: TGTGCCAGCAGCTTAGGGGGTACAGGGGGCTTGGAGACCCAGTACTTC. This translates into CASSLGGTGGLETQYF.

J is TRBJ2-1 and V is TRBV2; tentatively, D is TRBD2 (7 bases). The CDR3 is 13 amino acids. The germline V gene encodes CDR1 SNHLY and CDR2 FYNNEI. V lost 6 bases and J 5 bases, leaving 11 bases between the germline ends. The CDR3 here is CASRRGGNNEQFF. CDR3 nucleotides: TGTGCCAGCAGGAGGGGGGGGAACAATGAGCAGTTCTTC.

The CDR3 bases are TGCAGCGTTTCTGGACTAGCGGGAGACGGGACCCAGTACTTC. Protein product: CSVSGLAGDGTQYF. The chain joins TRBV29-1 to TRBJ2-5, with 13 bases fitting TRBD2. The CDR3 consists of 14 residues. CDR1 is SQVTM, CDR2 ANQGSEA, per germline. V gave up 5 bases and J gave up 7 bases; unmatched junction bases: 7.

The chain is built from TRBV6-6 and TRBJ2-7; the match to TRBD2 covers 9 bases. Unmatched junction bases numbered 4, after V lost 4 bases and J lost 0 bases. The CDR3 has 15 residues. Germline CDR1 MNHNY, CDR2 SVGAGI (reference sequence). Here the CDR3 reads CASSSGLAGSYEQYF. CDR3 sequence (DNA): TGTGCCAGCAGTTCGGGACTAGCAGGCTCCTACGAGCAGTACTTC.

The CDR3: CASSSGSGQGSQTYEQFF. The CDR3 bases are TGTGCCAGTAGTTCCGGGTCAGGTCAGGGGTCCCAGACCTATGAGCAGTTCTTC. The chain couples TRBV19 to TRBJ2-1; the D gene is possibly TRBD1 (6 bases). The CDR3 runs 18 residues. Germline V CDR1 and CDR2: LNHDA, SQIVND (reference sequence). V was pared by 5 bases and J by 8 bases, with 28 bases between.

The rearrangement links TRBV27 to TRBJ2-7, with D hard to call. Germline V gene sequence: CDR1 MNHEY, CDR2 SMNVEV (reference sequence). The CDR3 consists of 16 residues. Trimming stripped 0 bases from V and 2 bases from J, with 14 bases between. CDR3 bases: TGTGCCAGCAGTTTATCCTTCACCAGATGGCCCTACGAGCAGTACTTC. Translating it yields CASSLSFTRWPYEQYF.

The chain employs TRBV6-1 and TRBJ2-7, with 11 bases lining up with TRBD1. J lost 2 bases, V lost 5 bases, and 5 bases had no gene match. This CDR3 is built from 15 residues. Germline assignment: CDR1 MNHNS and CDR2 SASEGT. The CDR3 DNA reads TGTGCCAGCAGTTCACCGGGACAGGGGGCCTACGAGCAGTACTTC. Amino acids: CASSSPGQGAYEQYF.

DNA of the CDR3: TGCGCCAGCAGCTCGGGGACTAGCGGAGACAATGAGCAGTTCTTC. Its translation: CASSSGTSGDNEQFF. The chain couples TRBV5-1 to TRBJ2-1, with 11 bases matching TRBD2. The ends lost 3 bases at V and 5 bases at J; junction bases unmatched: 4. Germline CDR1 and CDR2: SGHRS and YFSETQ. The CDR3 has 15 residues. The whole variable domain, remainder taken from reference TRBV5-1 and TRBJ2-1, is KAGVTQTPRYLIKTRGQQVTLSCSPISGHRSVSWYQQTPGQGLQFLFEYFSETQRNKGNFPGRFSGRQFSNSRSEMNVSTLELGDSALYLCASSSGTSGDNEQFFGPGTRLTVL.

Remarks on this clone: At one boundary the junction diverges from the germline segment, which might be a read error. The V and J genes are TRBV10-3 and TRBJ2-2, with D possibly matching TRBD2 (6 bases). There are 16 residues in the CDR3. From germline, CDR1 is ENHRY and CDR2 SYGVKD. The CDR3 loop is CAIREWGVANTGELFF. The CDR3 DNA is TGTGCCATCAGAGAGTGGGGGGTTGCTAACACCGGGGAGCTGTTTTTT.

V and J are TRBV6-5 and TRBJ1-4; 7 nucleotides agree with TRBD1. The CDR3 is 13 amino acids. Trimming cost V 6 bases and J 10 bases; bases outside gene matches: 8. Germline CDR1 reads MNHEY; CDR2 reads SVGAGI. In DNA form, the CDR3 reads TGTGCCAGCAGCACGACAGGGATAGGAAAACTGTTTTTT. This codes for CASSTTGIGKLFF.

The CDR3 sequence: CASSLVQGETQYF. CDR3 DNA sequence: TGTGCCAGCAGCTTAGTTCAGGGGGAGACCCAGTACTTC. The chain carries TRBV7-9 and TRBJ2-5, with D possibly TRBD1 on 6 matching bases. The CDR3 is 13 amino acids. V lost 1 base and J lost 5, with 8 bases in between. The germline CDR1 and CDR2 sequences are SEHNR and FQNEAQ (reference sequence).

This clone has just a few counts. The chain has TRBV6-1 and TRBJ1-2, with D unresolved. CDR1 is MNHNS and CDR2 is SASEGT in the germline V gene. The CDR3 runs 15 residues. V was pared by 1 base and J by 4 bases, with 13 bases between. CDR3 bases: TGTGCCAGCAGTGAAGAATCACAAACCGTCTATGGCTACACCTTC. Translation gives CASSEESQTVYGYTF.